Each of the 22 T cell receptor beta chains below was sequenced from the same sample in a study of blood T cell repertoires in COVID-19. TCRdb's copy holds only in-frame clones and misses some; the assay was immunoSEQ multiplex PCR. The sample carries about 100,000 clones, about 89% recorded once. The sample consisted of peripheral blood. Every receptor here comes from a man aged 50 to 59 with acute or convalescent COVID-19.

The chain joins TRBV3-1 (or the pseudogene TRBV3-2) to TRBJ2-2; 8 nucleotides match TRBD1. The CDR3 covers 15 residues. CDR1 is LGHDT and CDR2 is YNNKEL in the germline V gene (reference sequence). Trimming took 7 bases from V and 5 from J; bases not matched to a gene: 9. CDR3 region: CASTTRTGRTGELFF. The CDR3 DNA is TGTGCCAGCACCACCAGGACAGGGCGTACCGGGGAGCTGTTTTTT.

V and J are TRBV5-1 and TRBJ2-1, with 14 bases lining up with TRBD2. The germline CDR1 and CDR2 sequences are SGHRS and YFSETQ. The ends lost 3 bases at V and 6 bases at J; junction bases unmatched: 2. The CDR3 length is 15 residues. The CDR3 loop reads CASSSGTSGGNEQFF. In nucleotides, the CDR3 is TGCGCCAGCAGCTCTGGGACTAGCGGGGGCAATGAGCAGTTCTTC. Variable domain in full (rest from reference TRBV5-1 and TRBJ2-1): KAGVTQTPRYLIKTRGQQVTLSCSPISGHRSVSWYQQTPGQGLQFLFEYFSETQRNKGNFPGRFSGRQFSNSRSEMNVSTLELGDSALYLCASSSGTSGGNEQFFGPGTRLTVL.

The chain carries TRBV6-4 and TRBJ1-2; no clear D. The CDR3 sequence is 14 residues long. Germline V gene sequence: CDR1 MRHNA, CDR2 SNTAGT. V was shortened by 3 bases and J by 4 bases, with 12 bases between the two germline ends. The CDR3 loop reads CASSERGIGYGYTF. The CDR3 DNA follows: TGTGCCAGCAGTGAGCGCGGGATCGGCTATGGCTACACCTTC.

The chain joins TRBV28 to TRBJ1-2; TRBD1 aligns across 8 bases. The CDR3 sequence is 15 residues long. The germline gives CDR1 MDHEN, CDR2 SYDVKM. Losses at the gene ends were 8 bases for V and 7 bases for J; bases not matched to a gene: 15. CDR3 coding DNA: TGTGCCAGCCAACCGTGGGGGGCAGGGGGCCGTGGCTACACCTTC. Its translation: CASQPWGAGGRGYTF.

This clone is a singleton in its sample. V gene TRBV29-1 combines with J gene TRBJ1-2, with unresolved D. This CDR3 has 12 amino acids. V was trimmed by 4 bases and J by 7 bases, leaving 13 bases between them. The V gene's germline CDR1 is SQVTM and CDR2 ANQGSEA. In nucleotides, the CDR3 is TGCAGCGTTGCACAGACCACTGGTGGCTACACCTTC. Encoded protein: CSVAQTTGGYTF.

The rearrangement links TRBV3-1 (or the pseudogene TRBV3-2) to TRBJ2-2; 10 bases line up with TRBD2. The V and J ends lost 2 bases and 5 bases, in that order; junction bases with no gene match: 5. CDR3 size: 16 residues. Germline CDR1 reads LGHDT; CDR2 reads YNNKEL (reference sequence). CDR3 DNA: TGTGCCAGCAGCCAACCGGGACTAGCGACTACCGGGGAGCTGTTTTTT. Translation gives CASSQPGLATTGELFF.

V usage is TRBV4-1 and J usage is TRBJ1-1; D is ambiguous. V was clipped by 2 bases and J by 2 bases, with 9 bases between them. The germline CDR1 and CDR2 sequences are MGHRA and YSYEKL. This CDR3 is 14 amino acids long. The CDR3 loop is CASSQRRSNTEAFF. CDR3 bases: TGCGCCAGCAGCCAAAGACGGAGTAACACTGAAGCTTTCTTT.

This chain uses TRBV7-8 with TRBJ2-1; TRBD2 matches at 11 bases. In germline, CDR1 is SGHVS, CDR2 FQNEAQ. CDR3 length equals 15 residues. Trimming at V came to 7 bases and at J to 9 bases, leaving 11 bases not matched to a gene. The CDR3: CASTFLAGGPGEQFF. The CDR3 nucleotides are TGTGCCAGCACCTTCTTAGCGGGGGGGCCGGGTGAGCAGTTCTTC.

This chain links TRBV6-5 with TRBJ1-2; TRBD1 is a possible D gene (5 bases). The CDR3 consists of 11 residues. The germline gives CDR1 MNHEY, CDR2 SVGAGI. The V and J ends lost 8 bases and 3 bases respectively, with 7 bases between them. CDR3 sequence reads: CASLGDYGYTF. Written as DNA, the CDR3 is TGTGCCAGCCTAGGGGACTATGGCTACACCTTC.

The chain recombines TRBV4-1 with TRBJ1-4; 10 bases align to TRBD1. V was pared by 4 bases and J by 7 bases, with 6 bases of the junction left unmatched. The CDR3 extends over 15 amino acids. Germline V gene data show CDR1 as MGHRA and CDR2 as YSYEKL. In nucleotides, the CDR3 is TGCGCCAGCAGCCGGATGACAGGGGGCCCTGAAAAACTGTTTTTT. Encoded protein: CASSRMTGGPEKLFF.

The rearrangement links TRBV7-9 to TRBJ2-7; TRBD2 agrees at 8 bases. The CDR3 totals 15 residues. J was trimmed by 2 bases and V by 3 bases; bases with no gene match: 6. The germline gives CDR1 SEHNR, CDR2 FQNEAQ (reference sequence). CDR3 sequence: CASSFLAGTTYEQYF. The CDR3 DNA sequence: TGTGCCAGCAGCTTTTTAGCGGGGACGACCTACGAGCAGTACTTC.

This chain joins TRBV3-1 (or the pseudogene TRBV3-2) and TRBJ2-3, with a possible D match to TRBD1 (6 bases). The germline V gene has CDR1 LGHDT and CDR2 YNNKEL (reference sequence). The CDR3 totals 16 residues. V was clipped by 4 bases and J by 2 bases, with 16 bases between them. CDR3 DNA sequence: TGTGCCAGCAGCCCCAACCCCCAGGGGCTCACAGATACGCAGTATTTT. Translated: CASSPNPQGLTDTQYF.

This chain connects TRBV6-1 to TRBJ1-2; tentatively, D is TRBD1 (5 bases). Germline-derived CDR1 and CDR2 are MNHNS and SASEGT. Trimming left V 3 bases short and J 1 base short, with 12 bases between. CDR3 size: 15 residues. In DNA, the CDR3 is TGTGCCAGCAGTGACCTGGGGGGATTTAACTATGGCTACACCTTC. It specifies CASSDLGGFNYGYTF.

This chain uses TRBV4-3 with TRBJ2-1, with 11 nucleotides matching TRBD2. This CDR3 is built from 20 residues. Germline lookup yields CDR1 LGHNA and CDR2 YSLEER. Trimming at V came to 0 bases and at J to 4 bases, leaving 14 bases not matched to a gene. CDR3 sequence (DNA): TGCGCCAGCAGCCAAGAGTCCCTAGCGGGGGGCGGGGTGGAGTACAATGAGCAGTTCTTC. As protein: CASSQESLAGGGVEYNEQFF.

This chain connects TRBV15 to TRBJ1-1; maybe TRBD1 (5 bases). This CDR3 spans 15 amino acids. The V end lost 1 base, the J end lost 2 bases, and 11 bases lay between the germline ends. The germline gives CDR1 LNHNV, CDR2 YYDKDF (reference sequence). This chain's CDR3 is CATSRARGHNTEAFF. CDR3 coding DNA: TGTGCCACCAGCAGAGCGCGGGGCCACAACACTGAAGCTTTCTTT. The whole variable domain, remainder taken from reference TRBV15 and TRBJ1-1, is DAMVIQNPRYQVTQFGKPVTLSCSQTLNHNVMYWYQQKSSQAPKLLFHYYDKDFNNEADTPDNFQSRRPNTSFCFLDIRSPGLGDTAMYLCATSRARGHNTEAFFGQGTRLTVV.

The rearrangement joins TRBV5-4 to TRBJ1-4; unclear D gene. CDR3 length equals 15 residues. Deletions cut 5 bases from V and 7 bases from J, with 18 bases between. Looked up from germline, CDR1 is SGHNT and CDR2 is YYREEE (reference sequence). The CDR3 bases are TGTGCCAGCAGTCCTGGGTCAGGTAGAACTGAAAAACTGTTTTTT. Its protein is CASSPGSGRTEKLFF.

V and J are TRBV9 and TRBJ2-1; TRBD1 might be the D (5 bases). The germline gives CDR1 SGDLS, CDR2 YYNGEE. The V gene lost 3 bases and the J gene lost 1 base, with 11 bases spanning the gap. The CDR3 totals 15 residues. CDR3 in amino acids: CASSAGAQSYNEQFF. The CDR3 DNA reads as TGTGCCAGCAGCGCTGGGGCCCAATCCTACAATGAGCAGTTCTTC.

The table lists this clone with a count of one. V gene TRBV27 combines with J gene TRBJ1-5; perhaps TRBD1 as D (5 bases). This CDR3 has 14 amino acids. V gave up 5 bases and J gave up 7 bases, with 15 bases separating them. Germline loops: CDR1 MNHEY, CDR2 SMNVEV (reference sequence). The DNA of the CDR3 is TGTGCCAGCAGTCAGACAGTTAGTGGGCAGCCCCAGCATTTT. Protein: CASSQTVSGQPQHF.

The J gene is TRBJ1-4, the V gene TRBV9; TRBD1 matches at 8 bases. The junction had 5 bases not matched to a gene; V was cut back by 0 bases and J by 4 bases. Germline-derived CDR1 and CDR2 are SGDLS and YYNGEE. This CDR3 has 16 residues. In nucleotides, the CDR3 is TGTGCCAGCAGCGTAGGGTGGGACAGGAATAATGAAAAACTGTTTTTT. Residues: CASSVGWDRNNEKLFF.

The J gene is TRBJ2-5, the V gene TRBV12-3 or TRBV12-4, with D unclear. The length of the CDR3 is 12 residues. Trimming pared 2 bases from V and 3 bases from J, leaving 4 bases between. CDR3 in amino acids: CASSLFKETQYF. The CDR3 nucleotides read TGTGCCAGCAGTTTATTTAAAGAGACCCAGTACTTC.

V is TRBV9 and J is TRBJ2-3; 12 bases agree with TRBD2. The CDR3 is made up of 18 amino acids. CDR1 and CDR2 from the germline V gene are SGDLS and YYNGEE. V was pared by 0 bases and J by 6 bases, with 11 bases of the junction left unmatched. In nucleotides, the CDR3 is TGTGCCAGCAGCGTAGGGGTTCTAGCGGGGGGGCCAAGGGATACGCAGTATTTT. This gives the protein CASSVGVLAGGPRDTQYF.

V usage is TRBV28 and J usage is TRBJ1-5; 7 bases match TRBD1. Losses at the gene ends were 6 bases for V and 6 bases for J; bases not matched to a gene: 8. The CDR3 is made up of 14 amino acids. CDR1 MDHEN and CDR2 SYDVKM come from the germline V gene. The CDR3: CASSPGQATQPQHF. The CDR3 nucleotides read TGTGCCAGCAGCCCAGGACAGGCGACTCAGCCCCAGCATTTT.